These 25 T cell receptor beta chains came from one sample sequenced in a study of T-cell reconstitution after alpha-beta-depleted transplantation in children. A TCRbeta library incorporating unique molecular identifiers was prepared. From the PCR reads, TCRdb called clonotypes with MiXCR, one entry per CDR3 protein. The table lists hundreds of thousands of distinct CDR3 sequences, about an eighth of them singletons. This sample comprised PBMCs, obtained before TCRalphabeta/CD19-depleted stem cell transplant. Receptors were obtained from a girl aged 2-15 years with congenital amegakaryocytic thrombocytopenia, due to receive a stem cell transplant.

This clonotype was observed many times. This chain joins TRBV20-1 and TRBJ1-4; possibly TRBD1 for D (5 bases). From germline, CDR1 is DFQATT and CDR2 SNEGSKA (reference sequence). CDR3 length equals 14 residues. V lost 2 bases to trimming and J lost 14 bases, with 21 bases between them. The CDR3, as DNA: TGCAGTGCTAGAAATCAGGGTTCACACCGCTGGCTGTTTTTT. Translating gives CSARNQGSHRWLFF.

This clonotype appeared many times. The V call is TRBV10-3, the J call TRBJ2-7; possible D gene TRBD1, 6 bases. V lost 4 bases and J lost 3, with 13 bases in between. This CDR3 comprises 14 residues. CDR1 is ENHRY, CDR2 SYGVKD, per germline. The CDR3 region has the DNA TGTGCCATCAGTGGGGCAGGGGCACTCTACGAGCAGTACTTC. Its translation: CAISGAGALYEQYF.

This clonotype has a handful of counts. The chain couples TRBV29-1 to TRBJ2-6; possible D gene TRBD1, 6 bases. The CDR3 is 16 residues long. V lost 7 bases and J lost 1, with 17 bases in between. From germline, CDR1 is SQVTM and CDR2 ANQGSEA. CDR3 loop: CSAYVTGQSGANVLTF. The CDR3 DNA sequence: TGCAGCGCCTATGTAACAGGGCAATCTGGGGCCAACGTCCTGACTTTC.

This clonotype was found many times. J is TRBJ1-4 and V is TRBV5-6; tentatively, D is TRBD1 (5 bases). CDR1 and CDR2 (germline): SGHDT, YYEEEE. This CDR3 is 16 amino acids long. The V and J ends lost 2 bases and 7 bases respectively, with 18 bases between them. The CDR3: CASSFGLRSQGEKLFF. The CDR3 DNA is TGTGCCAGCAGCTTTGGTCTGCGGTCTCAGGGTGAAAAACTGTTTTTT.

This clonotype showed up many times. V and J are TRBV2 and TRBJ1-3; 12 bases agree with TRBD1. J was trimmed by 7 bases and V by 3 bases; bases with no gene match: 10. CDR3 length equals 17 residues. CDR1 and CDR2 from the germline V gene are SNHLY and FYNNEI. For the CDR3, the DNA is TGTGCCAGCAGTGATGGGACAGGGGGCCGTACCGCGAACACCATATATTTT. Amino acid sequence: CASSDGTGGRTANTIYF.

This clonotype turned up a few times. The V and J genes are TRBV5-6 and TRBJ2-3; 8 bases match TRBD2. The CDR3 sequence is 15 residues long. Per germline, CDR1 SGHDT and CDR2 YYEEEE. V dropped 0 bases and J dropped 8; count of bases not matched to a gene: 8. For the CDR3, the DNA is TGTGCCAGCAGCTTGGGTCCGGGAGGGCCTGGTACGCAGTATTTT. Translated, it gives CASSLGPGGPGTQYF.

This chain uses TRBV7-9 with TRBJ2-5; possibly TRBD2 for D (5 bases). The V gene lost 5 bases and the J gene lost 3 bases, with 13 bases spanning the gap. Germline CDR1 reads SEHNR; CDR2 reads FQNEAQ (reference sequence). The CDR3 runs to 14 residues. The CDR3 DNA reads as TGTGCCAGCAGCCCACTAGGGCTAGAAGAGACCCAGTACTTC. The encoded protein is CASSPLGLEETQYF.

The genes are TRBV12-3 or TRBV12-4 and TRBJ2-4; weak D call: TRBD1 (5 bases). The CDR3 spans 13 residues. V was clipped by 1 base and J by 6 bases, with 7 bases between them. The CDR3 protein is CASSLGGLNIQYF. The DNA of the CDR3 is TGTGCCAGCAGTTTAGGGGGCTTAAACATTCAGTACTTC.

This clonotype was detected ten times or more. The rearrangement uses TRBV5-5 and TRBJ1-4, with D unclear. Germline V gene lookup returns CDR1 SGHKS and CDR2 YYEKEE (reference sequence). V shed 2 bases and J shed 7 bases, with 6 bases lying between them. The CDR3 spans 12 residues. The chain's CDR3 is CASSFRPEKLFF. CDR3 nucleotides: TGTGCCAGCAGCTTTCGTCCTGAAAAACTGTTTTTT.

This clonotype was counted a few times. J is TRBJ2-1 and V is TRBV7-7; no firm D call. In germline, CDR1 is SSHAT, CDR2 FNYEAQ (reference sequence). V lost 5 bases and J lost 10, with 18 bases in between. This CDR3 has 14 residues. DNA for the CDR3: TGTGCCAGCAGCCCGAGCCCGCGAACCGGCGAGCAGTTCTTC. This sequence encodes CASSPSPRTGEQFF.

The rearrangement joins TRBV6-1 to TRBJ2-2, with 7 positions matching TRBD2. There are 16 residues in the CDR3. The germline V gene encodes CDR1 MNHNS and CDR2 SASEGT. J gave up 3 bases and V 7 bases, and 11 bases lay outside the gene matches. CDR3 region: CASIPLGEGYTGELFF. In DNA form, the CDR3 reads TGTGCCAGCATCCCGCTCGGGGAGGGGTACACCGGGGAGCTGTTTTTT.

This chain connects TRBV29-1 to TRBJ2-1; 10 nucleotides agree with TRBD2. This CDR3 is built from 14 residues. Trimming at V came to 6 bases and at J to 9 bases, leaving 11 bases not matched to a gene. Germline V gene data show CDR1 as SQVTM and CDR2 as ANQGSEA. CDR3 amino acids: CSVLKLAGRVEQFF. CDR3 coding DNA: TGCAGCGTCCTGAAACTAGCGGGAAGGGTTGAGCAGTTCTTC.

This clonotype was recorded at least ten times. The chain combines TRBV7-8 with TRBJ2-1; the D is unclear. Trimming took 0 bases from V and 6 from J, leaving 9 bases between them. This CDR3 comprises 14 residues. Germline V CDR1 and CDR2: SGHVS, FQNEAQ. The DNA of the CDR3 is TGTGCCAGCAGCTTAGCTATACGAAGCAATGAGCAGTTCTTC. Its protein is CASSLAIRSNEQFF.

On this clonotype: Being one base from a much bigger clone, this may be a read error. V usage is TRBV6-1 and J usage is TRBJ2-7; 9 bases map to TRBD2. J was trimmed by 2 bases and V by 2 bases; bases with no gene match: 4. Germline V CDR1 and CDR2: MNHNS, SASEGT. The length of the CDR3 is 15 residues. CDR3 sequence reads: CASSETSGLPYEQYF. The CDR3 nucleotides read TGTGCCAGCAGTGAAACTAGCGGGCTCCCCTACGAGCAGTACTTC.

This clonotype was recorded at least ten times. The CDR3 sequence: CASKLAGDGETQYF. The CDR3 DNA reads TGTGCCAGTAAATTAGCGGGAGATGGGGAGACCCAGTACTTC. The V and J genes are TRBV6-1 and TRBJ2-5; TRBD2 aligns across 9 bases. V was clipped by 9 bases and J by 5 bases; unmatched bases: 10. The CDR3 is 14 amino acids. Germline assignment: CDR1 MNHNS and CDR2 SASEGT.

The table lists this clonotype with many counts. For the CDR3, the DNA is TGTGCCAGCAGTTACTTGGGACAGGCGGCTAATGAAAAACTGTTTTTT. Protein: CASSYLGQAANEKLFF. The rearrangement joins TRBV6-5 to TRBJ1-4; 8 bases line up with TRBD1. The CDR3 length is 16 residues. Germline V gene lookup returns CDR1 MNHEY and CDR2 SVGAGI. The junction had 4 bases not matched to a gene; V was cut back by 1 base and J by 3 bases.

This clonotype came up a few times. This rearrangement joins TRBV30 to TRBJ2-7; no clear D. The V end lost 1 base, the J end lost 6 bases, and 13 bases lay between the germline ends. CDR3 size: 13 residues. Per the germline V gene, CDR1 is GTSNPN and CDR2 is SVGIG (reference sequence). The CDR3 DNA follows: TGTGCCTGGAGTGGGGATCCGATTGGCGAGCAGTACTTC. As protein: CAWSGDPIGEQYF.

In this sample, this clonotype turned up many times. The V and J genes are TRBV7-9 and TRBJ2-1; 7 nucleotides align to TRBD2. This CDR3 is 15 amino acids long. Losses at the gene ends were 11 bases for V and 2 bases for J; bases not matched to a gene: 12. Germline V gene lookup returns CDR1 SEHNR and CDR2 FQNEAQ (reference sequence). The CDR3 is CAGYRLAAAYNEQFF. Written as DNA, the CDR3 is TGTGCCGGTTATAGACTAGCCGCCGCCTACAATGAGCAGTTCTTC. Combining the CDR3 with reference TRBV7-9 and TRBJ2-1 gives the whole variable domain DTGVSQNPRHKITKRGQNVTFRCDPISEHNRLYWYRQTLGQGPEFLTYFQNEAQLEKSRLLSDRFSAERPKGSFSTLEIQRTEQGDSAMYLCAGYRLAAAYNEQFFGPGTRLTVL.

This clonotype was detected a few times. The CDR3 DNA follows: TGCAGCGTTCCCAGAGCGGGAAGCTCCTACGAGCAGTACTTC. Translating it yields CSVPRAGSSYEQYF. J is TRBJ2-7 and V is TRBV29-1; TRBD2 agrees at 7 bases. Germline assignment: CDR1 SQVTM and CDR2 ANQGSEA. The trim removed 5 bases at V and 0 bases at J, leaving 7 bases unmatched. This CDR3 is 14 amino acids long.

This clonotype has ten or more counts. This sequence joins TRBV9 and TRBJ2-1; 7 bases are a match to TRBD2. The CDR3 is 15 amino acids. V lost 3 bases and J lost 8; bases outside the gene matches: 11. CDR1 is SGDLS, CDR2 YYNGEE, per germline. In DNA form, the CDR3 reads TGTGCCAGCAGCGCTAGCGGCAACAGGTGGGATGAGCAGTTCTTC. Protein product: CASSASGNRWDEQFF.

The chain carries TRBV4-1 and TRBJ2-2; 9 bases line up with TRBD1. V trimming: 4 bases; J trimming: 7 bases; junction bases outside the gene matches: 7. The length of the CDR3 is 15 residues. Germline-derived CDR1 and CDR2 are MGHRA and YSYEKL. The CDR3 nucleotides read TGCGCCAGCAGCCCCGACAGGGGGACGGGCGGGGAGCTGTTTTTT. This encodes CASSPDRGTGGELFF.

This clonotype was seen ten or more times. This chain joins TRBV6-5 and TRBJ2-1, with 12 bases fitting TRBD2. V was clipped by 4 bases and J by 4 bases; unmatched bases: 8. Germline V gives CDR1 MNHEY, CDR2 SVGAGI. The CDR3 totals 17 residues. The CDR3 protein is CASSSEGTSGYYNEQFF. CDR3 DNA: TGTGCCAGCAGTTCCGAGGGGACTAGCGGGTATTACAATGAGCAGTTCTTC.

The chain employs TRBV11-2 and TRBJ2-4; the D call may be TRBD1 or TRBD2 (5 bases each). Looked up from germline, CDR1 is SGHAT and CDR2 is FQNNGV. The V end was cut by 5 bases, the J end by 9 bases, with 17 bases between. The CDR3 loop spans 14 amino acids. The CDR3 here is CASSPPVGTGIQYF. CDR3 nucleotides: TGTGCCAGCAGCCCCCCCGTGGGGACCGGCATTCAGTACTTC.

This clonotype was observed a handful of times. The chain couples TRBV27 to TRBJ2-1; D remains unclear. Looked up from germline, CDR1 is MNHEY and CDR2 is SMNVEV (reference sequence). CDR3 length equals 14 residues. With 3 bases removed from V and 6 bases from J, the gap between germline ends came to 12 bases. The CDR3 DNA reads TGTGCCAGCAGTTTTGTGGTCCTCTCCAATGAGCAGTTCTTC. Protein product: CASSFVVLSNEQFF.

The CDR3 loop reads CASSLGNVVETQYF. In DNA form, the CDR3 reads TGTGCCAGCAGCTTGGGCAACGTCGTCGAGACCCAGTACTTC. The chain recombines TRBV7-9 with TRBJ2-5; D ambiguous. Deletions cut 3 bases from V and 5 bases from J, with 13 bases between. Germline values: CDR1 SEHNR, CDR2 FQNEAQ (reference sequence). The CDR3 is 14 amino acids.